Listed here are 19 T cell receptor beta chains from one sample, sequenced in a study of control samples from healthy donors and cancer patients (dated by TCRdb to the early 2020s). Library preparation was by the immunoSEQ multiplex PCR assay. TCRdb obtained this table from immuneACCESS and retained in-frame rearrangements with V and J assigned. These tables miss some clones; where compared with another copy, unresolved V genes account for less than half of the shortfall, and the remainder is unexplained. In all, the sample holds about 180,000 clones, and around nine tenths of those were seen once. The ten largest make up 1.4% of the sample. Sequencing was done on a sample of blood. These receptors were taken from a man aged 25 to 45 in good health.

This chain links TRBV7-2 with TRBJ2-4; 12 bases are a match to TRBD2. The V segment lost 0 bases and the J segment 1 base; nucleotides outside the gene matches: 7. Germline V gives CDR1 SGHTA, CDR2 FQGNSA. The length of the CDR3 is 19 residues. The CDR3 sequence is CASSLAGTSGPRAKNIQYF. The CDR3 nucleotides read TGTGCCAGCAGCTTAGCCGGGACTAGCGGGCCCCGGGCCAAAAACATTCAGTACTTC. The complete variable domain, with remaining parts taken from reference TRBV7-2 and TRBJ2-4, reads GAGVSQSPSNKVTEKGKDVELRCDPISGHTALYWYRQSLGQGLEFLIYFQGNSAPDKSGLPSDRFSAERTGGSVSTLTIQRTQQEDSAVYLCASSLAGTSGPRAKNIQYFGAGTRLSVL.

V is TRBV28 and J is TRBJ2-7; a possible D gene is TRBD2 (6 bases). V was trimmed by 6 bases and J by 1 base, leaving 13 bases between them. Germline assignment: CDR1 MDHEN and CDR2 SYDVKM. The length of the CDR3 is 14 residues. This CDR3 is CASRGLGESYEQYF. CDR3 DNA: TGTGCCAGCAGGGGACTGGGGGAGTCCTACGAGCAGTACTTC. The whole variable domain, filled in from reference TRBV28 and TRBJ2-7, reads DVKVTQSSRYLVKRTGEKVFLECVQDMDHENMFWYRQDPGLGLRLIYFSYDVKMKEKGDIPEGYSVSREKKERFSLILESASTNQTSMYLCASRGLGESYEQYFGPGTRLTVT.

This sequence joins TRBV7-8 and TRBJ1-5; D remains ambiguous. From germline, CDR1 is SGHVS and CDR2 FQNEAQ. V lost 7 bases to trimming and J lost 9 bases, with 19 bases between them. The CDR3 length is 14 residues. Written as DNA, the CDR3 is TGTGCCAGCACCGCTTTGTGGGGTCCGGGGCCCCAGCATTTT. Its protein is CASTALWGPGPQHF.

The rearrangement uses TRBV30 and TRBJ2-1; D is ambiguous. V was shortened by 3 bases and J by 7 bases, with 7 bases between the two germline ends. CDR3 length equals 11 residues. From germline, CDR1 is GTSNPN and CDR2 SVGIG (reference sequence). CDR3 sequence reads: CAWRLRNEQFF. DNA for the CDR3: TGTGCCTGGAGGTTAAGGAATGAGCAGTTCTTC.

V and J are TRBV6-5 and TRBJ2-7; 10 positions agree with TRBD1. V shed 2 bases, J shed 7 bases, and the junction held 8 bases outside the gene matches. This CDR3 comprises 15 residues. CDR1 and CDR2 (germline): MNHEY, SVGAGI. The CDR3 here is CASSYRTGGTLEQYF. The DNA for the CDR3 is TGTGCCAGCAGTTACCGGACAGGGGGTACCTTGGAGCAGTACTTC.

The chain joins TRBV28 to TRBJ1-5; no clear D. The V end lost 3 bases, the J end lost 4 bases, and 16 bases lay between the germline ends. There are 16 residues in the CDR3. Germline V gene lookup returns CDR1 MDHEN and CDR2 SYDVKM. The CDR3 DNA sequence: TGTGCCAGCAGTTTTAGGTTATACGGTCCGAATCAGCCCCAGCATTTT. Translating it yields CASSFRLYGPNQPQHF.

V gene TRBV11-3 combines with J gene TRBJ2-1, with D perhaps matching TRBD2 (6 bases). This CDR3 spans 16 amino acids. V lost 1 base, J lost 3 bases, and 13 bases lay in between. Per the germline V gene, CDR1 is SGHNT and CDR2 is YENEEA. The DNA for the CDR3 is TGTGCCAGCAGCTTAGGCGGGGACCTCTACTACAATGAGCAGTTCTTC. Its translation is CASSLGGDLYYNEQFF. Complete variable domain (other parts from reference TRBV11-3 and TRBJ2-1): EAGVVQSPRYKIIEKKQPVAFWCNPISGHNTLYWYLQNLGQGPELLIRYENEEAVDDSQLPKDRFSAERLKGVDSTLKIQPAELGDSAVYLCASSLGGDLYYNEQFFGPGTRLTVL.

The V gene is TRBV7-9, the J gene TRBJ1-2; D ambiguous. The CDR3 sequence is 13 residues long. Germline loops: CDR1 SEHNR, CDR2 FQNEAQ (reference sequence). V was cut by 8 bases and J by 8 bases, with 18 bases left in between. The CDR3 DNA follows: TGTGCCAGCGTGGACGGTTTCGGTAGAGGCTACACCTTC. Translating gives CASVDGFGRGYTF. Using reference TRBV7-9 and TRBJ1-2 for the parts outside the CDR3, the full variable domain is DTGVSQNPRHKITKRGQNVTFRCDPISEHNRLYWYRQTLGQGPEFLTYFQNEAQLEKSRLLSDRFSAERPKGSFSTLEIQRTEQGDSAMYLCASVDGFGRGYTFGSGTRLTVV.

J is TRBJ1-6 and V is TRBV2; perhaps TRBD1 as D (5 bases). This CDR3 is 16 amino acids long. Germline V CDR1 and CDR2: SNHLY, FYNNEI. V was trimmed by 7 bases and J by 4 bases, leaving 17 bases between them. CDR3 amino acids: CASTTSGATYNSPLHF. The DNA for the CDR3 is TGTGCCAGCACAACCTCTGGGGCGACATATAATTCACCCCTCCACTTT. The whole variable domain, remainder taken from reference TRBV2 and TRBJ1-6, is EPEVTQTPSHQVTQMGQEVILRCVPISNHLYFYWYRQILGQKVEFLVSFYNNEISEKSEIFDDQFSVERPDGSNFTLKIRSTKLEDSAMYFCASTTSGATYNSPLHFGNGTRLTVT.

This clone was counted once. The genes are TRBV21-1 and TRBJ1-5. TRBV21-1 is a pseudogene locus. This CDR3 is built from 17 residues. This CDR3 is CASSKKVEGIGGQPQHF. The DNA of the CDR3 is TGTGCCAGCAGCAAAAAGGTTGAGGGTATTGGTGGTCAGCCCCAGCATTTT.

This clone was counted once. V usage is TRBV28 and J usage is TRBJ2-2; D unresolved. V lost 6 bases and J lost 5, with 7 bases in between. CDR3 size: 12 residues. Germline CDR1 is MDHEN and CDR2 is SYDVKM. The CDR3 DNA reads as TGTGCCAGCAGCAAAACTACCGGGGAGCTGTTTTTT. It translates to CASSKTTGELFF.

The chain carries TRBV29-1 and TRBJ2-1, with a possible D match to TRBD2 (6 bases). Trimming shortened V by 6 bases and J by 9 bases, and 15 bases separated the two germline ends. CDR1 SQVTM and CDR2 ANQGSEA come from the germline V gene. The CDR3 contains 12 residues. The CDR3 is CSVLTSTAEQFF. CDR3 DNA sequence: TGCAGCGTACTGACTAGTACGGCTGAGCAGTTCTTC.

The rearrangement joins TRBV5-6 to TRBJ2-5; a weak D match, TRBD2 (6 bases). V was pared by 0 bases and J by 0 bases, with 9 bases between. The CDR3 extends over 15 amino acids. CDR1 SGHDT and CDR2 YYEEEE come from the germline V gene. CDR3 nucleotide sequence: TGTGCCAGCAGCTTGGGGACTATGTACCAAGAGACCCAGTACTTC. Amino acids: CASSLGTMYQETQYF.

The chain recombines TRBV10-1 with TRBJ2-5; D unclear. CDR1 is WNHNN, CDR2 SYGVQD, per germline (reference sequence). Trimming pared 0 bases from V and 1 base from J, leaving 3 bases between. This CDR3 region has 13 residues. CDR3 region: CASSESTQETQYF. CDR3 sequence (DNA): TGCGCCAGCAGTGAGTCGACCCAAGAGACCCAGTACTTC.

This clone was picked up a small number of times. This chain connects TRBV29-1 to TRBJ1-2; D not resolved. Germline V gene sequence: CDR1 SQVTM, CDR2 ANQGSEA. This CDR3 is 13 amino acids long. V lost 0 bases and J lost 4, with 9 bases in between. The CDR3 loop reads CSVEERSSYGYTF. CDR3 DNA: TGCAGCGTTGAAGAACGGTCGTCCTATGGCTACACCTTC.

The chain combines TRBV5-1 with TRBJ2-6; D gene unclear. The CDR3 is 14 residues long. Germline V lookup: CDR1 SGHRS, CDR2 YFSETQ. V gave up 4 bases and J gave up 0 bases, with 5 bases separating them. In nucleotides, the CDR3 is TGCGCCAGCAGCCGGAGCTCTGGGGCCAACGTCCTGACTTTC. It yields the protein CASSRSSGANVLTF.

This rearrangement joins TRBV2 to TRBJ2-2; the D call may be TRBD1 or TRBD2 (5 bases each). Germline CDR1 SNHLY, CDR2 FYNNEI. The V end lost 6 bases, the J end lost 6 bases, and 20 bases lay between the germline ends. CDR3 size: 16 residues. The CDR3 DNA reads TGTGCCAGCAGCGCCTCGGGTGAGGGGCAGGCCGGGGAGCTGTTTTTT. Encoded protein: CASSASGEGQAGELFF.

The chain combines TRBV6-5 with TRBJ2-1, with 9 bases lining up with TRBD2. J lost 6 bases, V lost 6 bases, and 6 bases had no gene match. The CDR3 runs to 14 residues. The V gene's germline CDR1 is MNHEY and CDR2 SVGAGI. The CDR3 DNA follows: TGTGCCAGCAGCCCCTTTAGCGGGAGCAATGAGCAGTTCTTC. Translating it yields CASSPFSGSNEQFF.

The chain has TRBV27 and TRBJ2-7; perhaps TRBD2 as D (5 bases). The length of the CDR3 is 14 residues. Germline V lookup: CDR1 MNHEY, CDR2 SMNVEV (reference sequence). V lost 3 bases to trimming and J lost 0 bases, with 9 bases between them. This CDR3 is CASSFRGSSYEQYF. In DNA form, the CDR3 reads TGTGCCAGCAGTTTTCGAGGGAGCTCCTACGAGCAGTACTTC.